The clone carrying this T cell receptor beta chain showed up many times. The antigen is not known. This entry comes from a study of regulatory T cells in long-lasting Graves disease. General observations from the study: Persistent cases of Graves' showed reduced TCR diversity relative to newly diagnosed patients.

Time point meaning: persistent/refractory GD, antithyroid drugs over 5 years with positive TRAb. From PBMCs, RNA was extracted and then used to make the TCR library. CDR3 regions were amplified by Arm-PCR using iRepertoire HTBI primers to build TCR beta libraries. From the multiplex PCR reads, TCRdb called clonotypes with MiXCR, one entry per CDR3 protein. Of 400,000 to 500,000 distinct CDR3 sequences listed, around a fifth are singletons. Sequenced material: peripheral blood mononuclear cells (PBMCs), taken when the disease was refractory, from a patient treated with antithyroid drugs. This sequence was found in a female donor with Graves disease.

This CDR3 is CASSERQGLDGYTF. In DNA, the CDR3 is TGTGCCAGCAGTGAAAGACAGGGGCTGGATGGCTACACCTTC. This rearrangement joins TRBV6-2 or TRBV6-3 to TRBJ1-2; TRBD1 agrees at 8 bases. Trimming cost V 5 bases and J 6 bases; bases outside gene matches: 8. The CDR3 extends over 14 amino acids. Germline CDR1 MNHEY, CDR2 SVGEGT.